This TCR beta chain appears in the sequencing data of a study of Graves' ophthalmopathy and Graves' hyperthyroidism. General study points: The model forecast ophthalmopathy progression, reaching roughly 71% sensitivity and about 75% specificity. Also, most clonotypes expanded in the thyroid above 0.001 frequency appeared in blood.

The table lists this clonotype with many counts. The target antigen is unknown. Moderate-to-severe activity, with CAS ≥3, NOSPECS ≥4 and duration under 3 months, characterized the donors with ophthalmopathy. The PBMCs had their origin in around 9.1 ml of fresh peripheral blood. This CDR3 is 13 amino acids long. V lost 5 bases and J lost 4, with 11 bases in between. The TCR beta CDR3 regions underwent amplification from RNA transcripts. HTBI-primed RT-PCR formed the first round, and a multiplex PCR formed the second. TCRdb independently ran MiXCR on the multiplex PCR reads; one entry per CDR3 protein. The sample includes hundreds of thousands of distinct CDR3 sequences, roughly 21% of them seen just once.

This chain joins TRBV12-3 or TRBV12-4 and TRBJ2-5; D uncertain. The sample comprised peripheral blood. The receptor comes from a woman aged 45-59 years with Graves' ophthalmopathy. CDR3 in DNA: TGTGCCAGCAGTCCCAGGACCCCAGAGACCCAGTACTTC. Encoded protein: CASSPRTPETQYF.